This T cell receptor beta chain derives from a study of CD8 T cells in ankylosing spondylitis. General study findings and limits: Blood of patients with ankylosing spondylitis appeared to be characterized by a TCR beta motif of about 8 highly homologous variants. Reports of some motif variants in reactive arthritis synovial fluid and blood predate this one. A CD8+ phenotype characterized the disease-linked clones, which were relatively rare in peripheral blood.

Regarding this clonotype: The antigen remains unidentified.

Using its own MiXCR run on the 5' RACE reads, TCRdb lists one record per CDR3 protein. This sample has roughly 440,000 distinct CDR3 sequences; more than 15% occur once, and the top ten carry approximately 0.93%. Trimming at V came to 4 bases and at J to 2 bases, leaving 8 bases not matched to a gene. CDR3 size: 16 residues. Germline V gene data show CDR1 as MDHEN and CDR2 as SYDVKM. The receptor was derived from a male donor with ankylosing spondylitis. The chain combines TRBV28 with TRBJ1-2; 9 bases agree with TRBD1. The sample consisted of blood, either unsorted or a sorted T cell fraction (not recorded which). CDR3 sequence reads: CASSSPGTGKNYGYTF. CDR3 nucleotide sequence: TGTGCCAGCAGTTCCCCCGGGACAGGGAAGAACTATGGCTACACCTTC.